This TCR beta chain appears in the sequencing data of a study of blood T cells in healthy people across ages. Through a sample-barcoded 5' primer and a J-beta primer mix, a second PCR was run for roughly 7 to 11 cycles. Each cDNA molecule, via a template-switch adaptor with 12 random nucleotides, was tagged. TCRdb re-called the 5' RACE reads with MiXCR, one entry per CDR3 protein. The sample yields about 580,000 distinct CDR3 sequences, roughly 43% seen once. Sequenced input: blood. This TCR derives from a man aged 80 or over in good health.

The CDR3 is CSVVPGLAPYEQYF. The CDR3 DNA sequence: TGCAGTGTAGTACCGGGACTAGCGCCCTACGAGCAGTACTTC. This rearrangement joins TRBV20-1 to TRBJ2-4; 10 bases map to TRBD2. The DNA end is more similar to TRBJ2-7, so the J call may be wrong. This CDR3 is built from 14 residues. The germline V gene has CDR1 DFQATT and CDR2 SNEGSKA (reference sequence).